One sample yielded the 8 T cell receptor beta chains listed below, sequenced in a study of T cell responses to AZD1222 COVID-19 vaccine. The method was immunoSEQ multiplex PCR; TCRdb's version includes in-frame clones alone and lacks a portion of them. The table records around 210,000 clones, 90% to 95% of them present only once. The sequencing here drew on peripheral blood, taken 28 days after the second dose of the MenACWY control vaccine. The receptors were sampled from an adult who received the MenACWY meningococcal vaccine as a control.

This clone was seen only once. V gene TRBV7-8 combines with J gene TRBJ2-6, with TRBD2 matching over 10 bases. The germline V gene has CDR1 SGHVS and CDR2 FQNEAQ. This CDR3 is 20 amino acids long. Trimming removed 5 bases from V and 3 bases from J; junction bases left unmatched: 16. CDR3 amino acids: CASSPDASGRGPVGANVLTF. As DNA, the CDR3 is TGTGCCAGCAGCCCGGACGCTAGCGGGAGAGGACCTGTTGGGGCCAACGTCCTGACTTTC.

The chain uses TRBV3-1 (or the pseudogene TRBV3-2) and TRBJ1-6; 8 nucleotides align to TRBD1. Per the germline V gene, CDR1 is LGHDT and CDR2 is YNNKEL (reference sequence). With 0 bases clipped from V and 14 bases from J, the junction kept 3 bases outside the gene matches. The CDR3 length is 13 residues. The CDR3 spells CASSQDNRGALHF. In DNA, the CDR3 is TGTGCCAGCAGCCAAGATAACAGGGGGGCCCTCCACTTT.

The rearrangement uses TRBV4-1 and TRBJ2-3, with D possibly TRBD1 on 6 matching bases. Trimming took 0 bases from V and 4 from J, leaving 14 bases between them. CDR1 and CDR2 (germline): MGHRA, YSYEKL. The CDR3 runs to 16 residues. The CDR3 spells CASSQEITNRADTQYF. For the CDR3, the DNA is TGCGCCAGCAGCCAAGAAATCACCAACAGGGCAGATACGCAGTATTTT.

The chain uses TRBV6-4 and TRBJ2-3; 12 bases are a match to TRBD2. This CDR3 spans 13 amino acids. Germline V gene sequence: CDR1 MRHNA, CDR2 SNTAGT. Trimming at V came to 2 bases and at J to 14 bases, leaving 5 bases not matched to a gene. The CDR3 loop reads CASSDPLAGGLYF. DNA for the CDR3: TGTGCCAGCAGTGACCCCCTAGCGGGGGGGCTGTATTTT.

This clone occurred once. The chain recombines TRBV5-1 with TRBJ1-4, with D possibly being TRBD1 (5 bases). Trimming left V 0 bases short and J 7 bases short, with 10 bases between. The CDR3 contains 14 residues. Germline V gene data show CDR1 as SGHRS and CDR2 as YFSETQ. CDR3 sequence (DNA): TGCGCCAGCAGCTTGGGCCAGGGAGTTGAAAAACTGTTTTTT. It codes for CASSLGQGVEKLFF.

In DNA, the CDR3 is TGTGCCAGTAGTAATTTCTACGAGCAGTACTTC. Translation gives CASSNFYEQYF. V is TRBV19 and J is TRBJ2-7; the D is unclear. Germline-derived CDR1 and CDR2 are LNHDA and SQIVND (reference sequence). The CDR3 sequence is 11 residues long. Trimming cost V 4 bases and J 3 bases, with 4 bases left between them.

The J gene is TRBJ1-1, the V gene TRBV19; 11 bases fit TRBD1. Germline assignment: CDR1 LNHDA and CDR2 SQIVND (reference sequence). The CDR3 is made up of 15 amino acids. Losses at the gene ends were 3 bases for V and 4 bases for J; bases not matched to a gene: 4. The CDR3 loop reads CASSILGTGGTEAFF. CDR3 nucleotides: TGTGCCAGTAGTATTCTGGGGACAGGGGGCACTGAAGCTTTCTTT.

DNA for the CDR3: TGTGCCAGCAGTTACTCGGCTAGCGGGGGGGCTCGGGAGCAGTTCTTC. It codes for CASSYSASGGAREQFF. The chain links TRBV6-2 or TRBV6-3 to TRBJ2-1; 12 bases agree with TRBD2. V dropped 0 bases and J dropped 10; count of bases not matched to a gene: 7. The CDR3 loop spans 16 amino acids. Germline assignment: CDR1 MNHEY and CDR2 SVGEGT.